The text below deals with one T cell receptor beta chain. Its target is unknown. Sequencing was performed with immunoSEQ multiplex PCR; in TCRdb, only in-frame clones are kept and a portion is missing. This sample has over 1.4 million clones; around 95% occur once, and the top ten carry approximately 1.2%. CDR3 length equals 17 residues. Germline-derived CDR1 and CDR2 are SNHLY and FYNNEI. Between the trimmed V and J ends, which lost 7 bases and 1 base, there was a span of 23 bases. The sample belongs to a study of shared clonotypes between healthy human individuals. Study-wide findings and caveats: In this cohort, only blood was sampled, and tissue repertoires likely differ. Owing to a small donor count, the genetic and exposure-history diversity represented was limited.

The chain has TRBV2 and TRBJ2-7; D not resolved. The specimen sequenced was naive CD4+ T cells sorted from blood. This sample's subset: CD45RA+ positively selected. This TCR was sampled from a man aged 30 to 45 in good health. The CDR3 sequence: CASNAPLVGPTSYEQYF. The CDR3 nucleotides read TGTGCCAGCAACGCACCCTTGGTCGGACCGACTTCCTACGAGCAGTACTTC.